This is a list of T cell receptor beta chains from one sample in a study of identifying expanded T cells in peripheral blood. Measured with immunoSEQ multiplex PCR; TCRdb has only the in-frame clones, and not every one. This sample has under 85,000 clones, with about four fifths found just once. The specimen sequenced was blood. All receptors derive from a person aged 18 to 70 in good health. CDR3s include the opening cysteine and the closing phenylalanine or tryptophan. Fields, in order: J gene, D gene, clone size, V gene, CDR3 protein, CDR3 DNA. D genes are given only for firm matches. Some rows mark clone size as missing; the rest say once, few, many or name a class of expanded clone.

j_gene: TRBJ1-1
d_gene: .
abundance: .
v_gene: TRBV27
CDR3aa: CASSLERINTEAFF
CDR3nt: TGTGCCAGCAGTTTAGAACGGATTAACACTGAAGCTTTCTTT

j_gene: TRBJ2-7
d_gene: .
abundance: once
v_gene: TRBV7-2
CDR3aa: CASSLEVYEQYF
CDR3nt: TGTGCCAGCAGCTTAGAGGTCTACGAGCAGTACTTC

j_gene: TRBJ2-7
d_gene: .
abundance: .
v_gene: TRBV11-2
CDR3aa: CASSLGVLEYF
CDR3nt: TGTGCCAGCAGCTTGGGCGTCCTGGAGTACTTC

j_gene: TRBJ2-7
d_gene: TRBD2
abundance: .
v_gene: TRBV7-9
CDR3aa: CASSSILSGRVVYEQYF
CDR3nt: TGTGCCAGCAGCTCGATCTTAAGCGGGAGGGTCGTCTACGAGCAGTACTTC

j_gene: TRBJ2-1
d_gene: TRBD2
abundance: .
v_gene: TRBV13
CDR3aa: CASSLGLAGGNEQFF
CDR3nt: TGTGCCAGCAGTCTGGGACTAGCGGGAGGCAATGAGCAGTTCTTC

j_gene: TRBJ1-1
d_gene: .
abundance: few
v_gene: TRBV29-1
CDR3aa: CSGGHLNTEAFF
CDR3nt: TGCAGCGGGGGACACCTGAACACTGAAGCTTTCTTT

j_gene: TRBJ2-5
d_gene: .
abundance: .
v_gene: TRBV28
CDR3aa: CASSLGFSIGQETQYF
CDR3nt: TGTGCCAGCAGTTTAGGGTTCTCAATCGGACAAGAGACCCAGTACTTC

j_gene: TRBJ2-3
d_gene: .
abundance: .
v_gene: TRBV18
CDR3aa: CASSPPPGPSTDTQYF
CDR3nt: TGTGCCAGCTCACCACCACCCGGTCCTAGCACAGATACGCAGTATTTT

j_gene: TRBJ2-2
d_gene: TRBD1
abundance: .
v_gene: TRBV29-1
CDR3aa: CSVEARTGVAGELFF
CDR3nt: TGCAGCGTTGAAGCCCGGACAGGGGTGGCCGGGGAGCTGTTTTTT

j_gene: TRBJ2-7
d_gene: .
abundance: .
v_gene: TRBV27
CDR3aa: CASSLGRFGEQYF
CDR3nt: TGTGCCAGCAGTTTAGGCCGGTTCGGCGAGCAGTACTTC

j_gene: TRBJ1-3
d_gene: .
abundance: .
v_gene: TRBV7-2
CDR3aa: CASSFYMPSGNTIYF
CDR3nt: TGTGCCAGCAGCTTTTACATGCCATCTGGAAACACCATATATTTT

j_gene: TRBJ2-2
d_gene: TRBD1
abundance: .
v_gene: TRBV7-2
CDR3aa: CASRSTGGTNTGELFF
CDR3nt: TGTGCCAGCAGGTCGACAGGGGGCACCAACACCGGGGAGCTGTTTTTT

j_gene: TRBJ2-3
d_gene: TRBD2
abundance: .
v_gene: TRBV6-1
CDR3aa: CASSEPGGPTDTQYF
CDR3nt: TGTGCCAGCAGTGAACCGGGAGGGCCGACAGATACGCAGTATTTT

j_gene: TRBJ2-7
d_gene: .
abundance: .
v_gene: TRBV28
CDR3aa: CASETRDEQYF
CDR3nt: TGTGCCTCAGAGACCCGTGACGAGCAGTACTTC

j_gene: TRBJ2-7
d_gene: .
abundance: once
v_gene: TRBV7-7
CDR3aa: CASSLVGYEQYF
CDR3nt: TGTGCTAGCAGCTTAGTGGGGTACGAGCAGTACTTC

j_gene: TRBJ1-5
d_gene: TRBD1
abundance: .
v_gene: TRBV15
CDR3aa: CATSRDRGSNQPQHF
CDR3nt: TGTGCCACCAGCCGGGACAGGGGTAGCAATCAGCCCCAGCATTTT

j_gene: TRBJ1-4
d_gene: .
abundance: .
v_gene: TRBV5-1
CDR3aa: CASSLEGVRRATNEKLFF
CDR3nt: TGCGCCAGCAGCTTGGAGGGGGTCCGGAGGGCAACTAATGAAAAACTGTTTTTT

j_gene: TRBJ2-1
d_gene: TRBD2
abundance: few
v_gene: TRBV6-4
CDR3aa: CASSVELAGRNEQFF
CDR3nt: TGTGCCAGCAGTGTGGAGTTAGCGGGAAGGAATGAGCAGTTCTTC

j_gene: TRBJ1-2
d_gene: .
abundance: .
v_gene: TRBV28
CDR3aa: CASSSEGSNYGYTF
CDR3nt: TGTGCCAGCAGTTCCGAGGGATCAAACTATGGCTACACCTTC

j_gene: TRBJ2-3
d_gene: TRBD2
abundance: .
v_gene: TRBV9
CDR3aa: CASSSSGRGTDTQYF
CDR3nt: TGTGCCAGCAGCTCTAGCGGGAGGGGCACAGATACGCAGTATTTT

j_gene: TRBJ2-7
d_gene: TRBD2
abundance: .
v_gene: TRBV6-6
CDR3aa: CASSSDPGRAYEQYF
CDR3nt: TGTGCCAGCAGTTCTGATCCAGGGAGGGCCTACGAGCAGTACTTC

j_gene: TRBJ2-1
d_gene: TRBD2
abundance: few
v_gene: TRBV5-1
CDR3aa: CASSLDRTSGIREQFF
CDR3nt: TGCGCCAGCAGCTTGGACCGGACTAGCGGGATTCGTGAGCAGTTCTTC

j_gene: TRBJ2-7
d_gene: .
abundance: .
v_gene: TRBV18
CDR3aa: CASSPWDEKHEQYF
CDR3nt: TGTGCCAGCTCACCATGGGACGAAAAGCACGAGCAGTACTTC

j_gene: TRBJ1-2
d_gene: .
abundance: .
v_gene: TRBV5-4
CDR3aa: CASSQGSSNYGYTF
CDR3nt: TGTGCCAGCAGCCAAGGCAGTTCTAACTATGGCTACACCTTC

j_gene: TRBJ2-3
d_gene: .
abundance: .
v_gene: TRBV15
CDR3aa: CATSRDSRGVTDTQYF
CDR3nt: TGTGCCACCAGCAGAGATTCCAGGGGCGTCACAGATACGCAGTATTTT

j_gene: TRBJ1-2
d_gene: TRBD1
abundance: .
v_gene: TRBV28
CDR3aa: CASSPKTGGFKGYGYTF
CDR3nt: TGTGCCAGCAGCCCAAAGACAGGGGGCTTCAAGGGCTATGGCTACACCTTC

j_gene: TRBJ2-1
d_gene: TRBD2
abundance: .
v_gene: TRBV19
CDR3aa: CASTLAGGVDEQFF
CDR3nt: TGTGCCAGTACCCTAGCGGGAGGGGTCGATGAGCAGTTCTTC

j_gene: TRBJ1-5
d_gene: TRBD1
abundance: .
v_gene: TRBV6-5
CDR3aa: CASSLQGVNQPQHF
CDR3nt: TGTGCCAGCAGCCTACAGGGGGTTAATCAGCCCCAGCATTTT

j_gene: TRBJ1-4
d_gene: .
abundance: .
v_gene: TRBV13
CDR3aa: CASRPGADNEKLFF
CDR3nt: TGTGCCAGCCGACCTGGAGCAGATAATGAAAAACTGTTTTTT

j_gene: TRBJ2-3
d_gene: TRBD2
abundance: .
v_gene: TRBV4-1
CDR3aa: CASSLLAVDTQYF
CDR3nt: TGCGCCAGCAGCCTGCTAGCGGTTGATACGCAGTATTTT

j_gene: TRBJ2-1
d_gene: .
abundance: once
v_gene: TRBV4-1
CDR3aa: CATQGGPGNEQFF
CDR3nt: TGCGCCACCCAGGGGGGGCCGGGGAATGAGCAGTTCTTC

j_gene: TRBJ1-3
d_gene: .
abundance: few
v_gene: TRBV9
CDR3aa: CASSREGTTIYF
CDR3nt: TGTGCCAGCAGCAGGGAAGGAACCACCATATATTTT

j_gene: TRBJ2-7
d_gene: .
abundance: .
v_gene: TRBV6-1
CDR3aa: CASRPQGSYEQYF
CDR3nt: TGTGCCAGCAGGCCACAGGGTTCCTACGAGCAGTACTTC

j_gene: TRBJ1-5
d_gene: .
abundance: .
v_gene: TRBV10-3
CDR3aa: CAISDLNQPQHF
CDR3nt: TGTGCCATCAGTGACCTCAATCAGCCCCAGCATTTT

j_gene: TRBJ1-1
d_gene: .
abundance: .
v_gene: TRBV10-3
CDR3aa: CAISLDGSAEAFF
CDR3nt: TGTGCCATCAGCCTGGACGGGTCCGCTGAAGCTTTCTTT

j_gene: TRBJ1-2
d_gene: .
abundance: .
v_gene: TRBV29-1
CDR3aa: CSVEDRAGNYGYTF
CDR3nt: TGCAGCGTTGAAGATCGGGCGGGTAACTATGGCTACACCTTC

j_gene: TRBJ2-2
d_gene: .
abundance: .
v_gene: TRBV27
CDR3aa: CASSLYATAPGELFF
CDR3nt: TGTGCCAGCAGTTTATATGCAACGGCACCCGGGGAGCTGTTTTTT

j_gene: TRBJ2-5
d_gene: .
abundance: .
v_gene: TRBV5-1
CDR3aa: CASSLGELNRVETQYF
CDR3nt: TGCGCCAGCAGCTTGGGGGAACTGAACAGGGTTGAGACCCAGTACTTC

j_gene: TRBJ2-2
d_gene: .
abundance: few
v_gene: TRBV7-2
CDR3aa: CASSFAAGELFF
CDR3nt: TGTGCCAGCAGCTTCGCGGCCGGGGAGCTGTTTTTT

j_gene: TRBJ2-3
d_gene: .
abundance: .
v_gene: TRBV9
CDR3aa: CASSPRGQSTDTQYF
CDR3nt: TGTGCCAGCAGCCCCCGAGGACAGAGCACAGATACGCAGTATTTT

j_gene: TRBJ2-5
d_gene: TRBD2
abundance: once
v_gene: TRBV7-2
CDR3aa: CASSPSGLAGSETQYF
CDR3nt: TGTGCCAGCAGCCCATCGGGACTAGCGGGGTCGGAGACCCAGTACTTC

j_gene: TRBJ2-7
d_gene: .
abundance: .
v_gene: TRBV11-3
CDR3aa: CASSLDNTLTSEQYF
CDR3nt: TGTGCCAGCAGCTTAGATAACACATTAACCTCCGAGCAGTACTTC

j_gene: TRBJ1-5
d_gene: TRBD1
abundance: .
v_gene: TRBV4-2
CDR3aa: CASSQETGGNQPQHF
CDR3nt: TGTGCCAGCAGCCAGGAGACAGGGGGGAATCAGCCCCAGCATTTT

j_gene: TRBJ2-6
d_gene: .
abundance: .
v_gene: TRBV9
CDR3aa: CASSGSGAGANVLTF
CDR3nt: TGTGCCAGCAGCGGGTCCGGGGCTGGGGCCAACGTCCTGACTTTC

j_gene: TRBJ2-7
d_gene: .
abundance: .
v_gene: TRBV7-2
CDR3aa: CASSLGTVYEQYF
CDR3nt: TGTGCCAGCAGCCTAGGAACGGTTTACGAGCAGTACTTC